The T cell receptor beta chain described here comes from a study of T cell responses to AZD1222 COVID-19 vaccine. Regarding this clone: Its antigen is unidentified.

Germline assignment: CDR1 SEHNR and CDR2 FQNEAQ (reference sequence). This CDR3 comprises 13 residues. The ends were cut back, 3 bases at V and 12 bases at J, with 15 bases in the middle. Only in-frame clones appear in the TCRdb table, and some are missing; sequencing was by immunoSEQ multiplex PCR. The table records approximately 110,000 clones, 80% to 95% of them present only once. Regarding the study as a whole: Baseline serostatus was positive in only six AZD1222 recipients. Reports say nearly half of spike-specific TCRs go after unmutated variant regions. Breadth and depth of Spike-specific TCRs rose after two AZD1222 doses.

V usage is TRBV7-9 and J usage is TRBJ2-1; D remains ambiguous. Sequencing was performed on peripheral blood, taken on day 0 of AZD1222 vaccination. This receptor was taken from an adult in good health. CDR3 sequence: CASSFLETQAQFF. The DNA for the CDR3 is TGTGCCAGCAGCTTCTTAGAGACCCAGGCGCAGTTCTTC. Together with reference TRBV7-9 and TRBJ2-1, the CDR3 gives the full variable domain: DTGVSQNPRHKITKRGQNVTFRCDPISEHNRLYWYRQTLGQGPEFLTYFQNEAQLEKSRLLSDRFSAERPKGSFSTLEIQRTEQGDSAMYLCASSFLETQAQFFGPGTRLTVL.